The text below deals with one T cell receptor (beta chain). As yet, its antigen is unknown. Described treatment: around 19 received Ad26.COV2.S at low or high dose, single or two shots; about 5 received placebo; per-sample allocation not given. Sampling occurred on day 63 after the first vaccine or placebo injection. Ad26.COV2.S expressed prefusion-stabilized spike from the original Wuhan strain. This record comes from a study of Ad26.COV2.S vaccination and SARS-CoV-2 variants. Overall study context: Intramuscular Ad26.COV2.S doses were given once or twice, 56 days apart. Study results and caveats: Participants in the vaccine arm had higher spike-specific TCR breadth; placebo recipients had lower.

Germline assignment: CDR1 SGHTA and CDR2 FQGTGA. V was trimmed by 0 bases and J by 2 bases, leaving 6 bases between them. The length of the CDR3 is 14 residues. Profiled with immunoSEQ multiplex PCR; TCRdb holds only in-frame clones, not every one. The sample lists about 350,000 clones, approximately 86% occurring once. J is TRBJ2-3 and V is TRBV7-3; D remains unclear. The sequence was collected from a person aged 18-65 years who received the Ad26.COV2.S COVID-19 vaccine or a placebo. Sequencing used peripheral blood, obtained in a trial of Ad26.COV2.S vaccine versus placebo. The CDR3: CASSLTGHTDTQYF. Here the CDR3 DNA reads TGTGCCAGCAGCTTAACGGGCCACACAGATACGCAGTATTTT.